This T cell receptor (beta chain) stems from a study of T cell responses to AZD1222 COVID-19 vaccine. Broader study findings: Only after the peak T cell response were repertoires sampled. The CD4 TCRs associated with vaccination extended across spike and predominated at 160-218 and 743-854. A reported finding is that nearly half of spike-specific TCRs target unmutated variant regions. White British ancestry dominated among donors, who included more females, and clonal diversity was possibly underestimated.

Here immunoSEQ multiplex PCR was the method, and the copy in TCRdb shows in-frame clones only, minus some. Of around 130,000 clones listed, 91% are singletons. Concerning this clone: The target antigen is unknown.

The CDR3 has 14 amino acids. In germline, CDR1 is SGHRS, CDR2 YFSETQ. The V end lost 4 bases, the J end lost 5 bases, and 16 bases lay between the germline ends. V gene TRBV5-1 combines with J gene TRBJ2-7; D could derive from TRBD1 or TRBD2 (6 bases each). The sequencing here drew on peripheral blood, taken on day 0 of AZD1222 vaccination. The sequence came from an adult in good health. CDR3 sequence reads: CASSLRTAGNEQYF. CDR3 nucleotides: TGCGCCAGCAGCCTCCGGACAGCGGGCAACGAGCAGTACTTC.